The 14 T cell receptor beta chains below were found in one sample sequenced in a study of T cells in Graves' hyperthyroidism and ophthalmopathy. TCR beta CDR3 region amplification was performed from RNA transcripts. Initially, a first-round RT-PCR of the TCR CDR3 employed the HTBI primer set. TCRdb reprocessed the multiplex PCR reads via MiXCR and lists one record per CDR3 protein. The sample yields a few hundred thousand distinct CDR3 sequences, under 60% seen once. The sequenced sample consisted of peripheral blood or thyroid tissue (not recorded which). Receptors originate from a woman under 30 with Graves' hyperthyroidism.

Comments on this clonotype: It may be a read error: a sequence one base away is much more abundant. The J gene is TRBJ1-2, the V gene TRBV12-3 or TRBV12-4; TRBD1 might be the D (6 bases). The CDR3 is 15 amino acids. CDR3 in amino acids: CAGSSTQGRWDCYTF. Written as DNA, the CDR3 is TGTGCCGGCAGTTCCACACAGGGCCGATGGGATTGCTACACCTTC.

This clonotype was seen once. The V and J genes are TRBV3-1 and TRBJ1-2, with D maybe TRBD1 (6 bases). Germline CDR1 is LGHDT and CDR2 is YNNKEL (reference sequence). The CDR3 covers 14 residues. V was trimmed by 3 bases and J by 7 bases, leaving 15 bases between them. The CDR3 DNA sequence: TGTGCCAGCAGCCATGGAGCGGGGGCGTTTGGCTACACCTTC. This codes for CASSHGAGAFGYTF.

This clonotype was seen ten or more times. The CDR3 sequence is CASSQDYRNSPLHF. DNA for the CDR3: TGTGCCAGCAGCCAAGATTATCGCAATTCACCCCTCCACTTT. The chain employs TRBV4-2 and TRBJ1-6; D ambiguous. The CDR3 has 14 residues. Germline CDR1 is LGHNA and CDR2 is YNFKEQ. V was trimmed by 0 bases and J by 7 bases, leaving 7 bases between them.

This clonotype was seen many times. The chain uses TRBV19 and TRBJ2-6, with 7 bases that match TRBD1. V lost 4 bases and J lost 3; bases outside the gene matches: 9. This CDR3 region has 17 residues. Germline assignment: CDR1 LNHDA and CDR2 SQIVND (reference sequence). CDR3 DNA: TGTGCCAGTAGTACTAGACAGGGTACTTATGGGGCCAACGTCCTGACTTTC. Translation: CASSTRQGTYGANVLTF.

DNA for the CDR3: TGTGCCAGCAGCTCTGATGCGGGGGGGAATCAGCCCCAGCATTTT. Its translation: CASSSDAGGNQPQHF. The chain employs TRBV7-8 and TRBJ1-5; TRBD1 is a possible D gene (5 bases). Germline CDR1 SGHVS, CDR2 FQNEAQ. The CDR3 totals 15 residues. The V and J ends lost 4 bases and 4 bases respectively, with 14 bases between them.

This rearrangement joins TRBV27 to TRBJ2-7; D not resolved. Trimming removed 8 bases at V and 5 bases at J, with 7 bases between. The CDR3 runs to 10 residues. Looked up from germline, CDR1 is MNHEY and CDR2 is SMNVEV (reference sequence). The CDR3: CASGVNEQYF. The CDR3 region has the DNA TGTGCCAGCGGAGTCAACGAGCAGTACTTC.

The J gene is TRBJ2-5, the V gene TRBV5-1; tentatively, D is TRBD2 (5 bases). The germline V gene encodes CDR1 SGHRS and CDR2 YFSETQ. The CDR3 consists of 12 residues. The V and J ends lost 0 bases and 11 bases respectively, with 11 bases between them. The CDR3 DNA reads TGCGCCAGCAGCTTGGCCGGGGAGAATCAGTACTTC. It encodes CASSLAGENQYF.

Comment on this clonotype: Because the CDR3 is missing its conserved closing phenylalanine or tryptophan, this is likely a read error. The limits of the CDR3 on the DNA are not certain, so only TCRdb's listed CDR3 is given. The chain is built from TRBV9 and TRBJ2-7; TRBD2, the D gene given by the table, was not confirmed from the DNA. CDR1 and CDR2 from the germline V gene are SGDLS and YYNGEE. The CDR3 region is 11 residues in length, termini included. The CDR3 region is CASSVREGSYT.

The chain couples TRBV18 to TRBJ2-7; D not certain. V was trimmed by 4 bases and J by 0 bases, leaving 13 bases between them. CDR3 size: 15 residues. Germline V gives CDR1 KGHSH, CDR2 LQKENI. The CDR3 spells CASSQSRAPSYEQYF. As DNA, the CDR3 is TGTGCCAGCTCACAAAGCCGCGCGCCCTCCTACGAGCAGTACTTC.

This clonotype has just a few counts. CDR3 nucleotide sequence: TGTGCCAGCAGCTTAGGAGTAAGCGGGAGCACAGATACGCAGTATTTT. Its translation: CASSLGVSGSTDTQYF. The V gene is TRBV7-2, the J gene TRBJ2-3, with D possibly being TRBD2 (6 bases). From germline, CDR1 is SGHTA and CDR2 FQGNSA. V was pared by 1 base and J by 0 bases, with 11 bases between. This CDR3 is 16 amino acids long.

This clonotype was seen a handful of times. The gene calls are TRBV30 and TRBJ1-4; no definite D call. The CDR3 is made up of 15 amino acids. V was shortened by 1 base and J by 0 bases, with 9 bases between the two germline ends. Per germline, CDR1 GTSNPN and CDR2 SVGIG (reference sequence). This chain's CDR3 is CAWSAAGTTNEKLFF. DNA for the CDR3: TGTGCCTGGAGTGCCGCTGGGACAACTAATGAAAAACTGTTTTTT.

The sample holds many counts of this clonotype. V and J are TRBV20-1 and TRBJ2-7; D not resolved. Trimming removed 0 bases from V and 0 bases from J, with 12 bases in between. Germline CDR1 and CDR2: DFQATT and SNEGSKA (reference sequence). The CDR3 sequence is 15 residues long. CDR3 sequence (DNA): TGCAGTGCTAGAGATCCTGGGTTGGGCTCCTACGAGCAGTACTTC. Translated, it gives CSARDPGLGSYEQYF.

This chain joins TRBV15 and TRBJ1-5; D remains unclear. The V end was cut by 3 bases, the J end by 11 bases, with 20 bases between. Germline V gene data show CDR1 as LNHNV and CDR2 as YYDKDF (reference sequence). The CDR3 loop spans 15 amino acids. The CDR3 protein is CATSRYRVEQETQHF. The CDR3 bases are TGTGCCACCAGCAGGTATCGGGTGGAGCAAGAGACCCAGCATTTT.

This clonotype was counted at least ten times. V usage is TRBV9 and J usage is TRBJ1-1; 9 bases agree with TRBD1. Germline CDR1 reads SGDLS; CDR2 reads YYNGEE. V shed 0 bases, J shed 4 bases, and the junction held 1 base outside the gene matches. This CDR3 spans 14 amino acids. The CDR3 DNA follows: TGTGCCAGCAGCGTAGCGACAGGGGGCACTGAAGCTTTCTTT. As protein: CASSVATGGTEAFF.